The T cell receptor (beta chain) under discussion was sequenced for a study of T-cell reconstitution after alpha-beta-depleted transplantation in children (dated by TCRdb to the mid-2010s). In the study overall: T-cell immune reconstitution after TCRalphabeta/CD19-depleted allogeneic hematopoietic cell transplantation in children was quantitatively tracked in the study by means of TCR repertoire profiling. Summary of the overall study and its limitations: Over subsequent months, a decline in hyperexpanded clone frequencies was noted, and after one year, T-cell counts and TCRbeta diversity were mostly ascribed to newly produced T cells. The apparently early alphabetaT-cell count recovery about two months after transplant was reportedly dependent on only several hundred rapidly expanded clones derived from non-depleted graft cells. In some patients, the high TCRbeta diversity seen at day 60 was put down to recipient T cells and intrathymic progenitors that had survived conditioning.

This clonotype was detected many times. Its binding antigen is unknown. The record has no base qualities; no much larger clone is one base away. The library was prepared using PCR. This sample was sequenced with an Illumina HiSeq 2500. TCR library preparation used molecular barcoding, with unique molecular identifiers applied to normalize quantification of the TCRbeta repertoire. TCRdb reanalyzed the raw reads on its own, using fastp at Q25 for trimming and MiXCR for clone calling, and kept in-frame beta chains. Rows with a matching CDR3 protein are joined into one entry that keeps the most common DNA and genes. This sample gives 550,000 to 800,000 distinct CDR3 sequences in total; approximately 14% of them show up just once. The ten most abundant clones make up roughly 0.84% of the sample. The treatment or condition label, read with the paper, signifies: allogeneic hematopoietic cell transplantation with graft depleted of TCRalphabeta T cells and CD19 B cells. The children who served as transplant recipients had been given grafts of TCRalphabeta/CD19-depleted allogeneic hematopoietic cells.

The specimen comprised PBMCs, sampled before TCRalphabeta/CD19-depleted stem cell transplant. The clonotype was recovered from a girl aged 2 to 9 with congenital amegakaryocytic thrombocytopenia, due to receive a stem cell transplant.

The nucleotide sequence is given as TGCGCCAGCAGCTTGGCGGCAGCGATGAACACTGAAGCTTTCTTT. It translates to CASSLAAAMNTEAFF. This sequence uses TRBV5-1 and TRBJ1-1; the D gene cannot be named for sure. V drops 0 bases and J drops 0 bases, leaving 9 bases in between. The CDR3 numbers 15 residues from cysteine through phenylalanine. Just CDR3 DNA is preserved here, 45 bases in frame from base 1. As encoded in the germline V gene, CDR1 is SGHRS while CDR2 is YFSETQ. Reference TRBV5-1 and TRBJ1-1 genes cover what lies past the CDR3, so the full variable domain is KAGVTQTPRYLIKTRGQQVTLSCSPISGHRSVSWYQQTPGQGLQFLFEYFSETQRNKGNFPGRFSGRQFSNSRSEMNVSTLELGDSALYLCASSLAAAMNTEAFFGQGTRLTVV.